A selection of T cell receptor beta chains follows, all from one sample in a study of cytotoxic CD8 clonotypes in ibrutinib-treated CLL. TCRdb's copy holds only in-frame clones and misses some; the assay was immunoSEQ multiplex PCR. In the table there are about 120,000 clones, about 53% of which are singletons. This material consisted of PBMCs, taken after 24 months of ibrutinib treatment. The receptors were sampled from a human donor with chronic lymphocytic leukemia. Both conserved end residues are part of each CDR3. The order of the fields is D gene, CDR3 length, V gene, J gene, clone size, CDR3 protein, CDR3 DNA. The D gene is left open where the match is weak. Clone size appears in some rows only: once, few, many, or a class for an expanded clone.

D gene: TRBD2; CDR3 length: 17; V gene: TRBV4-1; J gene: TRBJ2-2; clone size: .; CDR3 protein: CASSLGTSGVLAGELFF; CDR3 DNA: TGCGCCAGCAGCCTTGGGACTAGCGGGGTCTTGGCCGGGGAGCTGTTTTTT
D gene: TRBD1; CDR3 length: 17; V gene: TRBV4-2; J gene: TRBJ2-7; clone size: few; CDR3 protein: CASSQDQSRDRAYEQYF; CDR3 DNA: TGTGCCAGCAGCCAAGATCAATCCCGGGACAGGGCGTACGAGCAGTACTTC
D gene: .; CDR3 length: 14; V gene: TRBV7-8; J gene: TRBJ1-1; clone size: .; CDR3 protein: CASSPEGGNTEAFF; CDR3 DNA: TGTGCCAGCAGCCCCGAGGGGGGGAACACTGAAGCTTTCTTT
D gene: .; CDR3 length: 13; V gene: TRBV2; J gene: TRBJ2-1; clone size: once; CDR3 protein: CASTPLGGDEQFF; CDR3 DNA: TGTGCCAGCACACCTCTGGGGGGTGATGAGCAGTTCTTC
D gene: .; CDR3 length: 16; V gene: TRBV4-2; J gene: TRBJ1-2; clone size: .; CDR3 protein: CASSQDPPLANYGYTF; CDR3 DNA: TGTGCCAGCAGCCAAGATCCTCCCCTAGCTAACTATGGCTACACCTTC
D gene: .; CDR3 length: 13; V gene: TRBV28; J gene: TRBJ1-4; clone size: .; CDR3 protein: CASSFSGGEKLFF; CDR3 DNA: TGTGCCAGCAGTTTCTCTGGGGGTGAAAAACTGTTTTTT
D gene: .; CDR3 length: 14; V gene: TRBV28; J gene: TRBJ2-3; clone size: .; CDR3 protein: CAALAGMSPDTQYF; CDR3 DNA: TGTGCCGCACTGGCAGGGATGAGCCCAGATACGCAGTATTTT
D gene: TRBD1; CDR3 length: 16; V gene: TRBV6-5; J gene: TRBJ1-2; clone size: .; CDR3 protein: CASSSHGQGEAYGYTF; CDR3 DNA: TGTGCCAGCAGTTCCCATGGACAGGGGGAAGCCTATGGCTACACCTTC
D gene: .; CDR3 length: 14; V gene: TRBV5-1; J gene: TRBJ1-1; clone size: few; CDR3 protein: CASSLDVAYTEAFF; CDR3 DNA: TGCGCCAGCAGCTTGGACGTGGCGTACACTGAAGCTTTCTTT
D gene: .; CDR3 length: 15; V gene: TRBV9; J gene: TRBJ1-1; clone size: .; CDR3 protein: CASSVKLETNTEAFF; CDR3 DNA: TGTGCCAGCAGCGTCAAACTGGAAACGAACACTGAAGCTTTCTTT
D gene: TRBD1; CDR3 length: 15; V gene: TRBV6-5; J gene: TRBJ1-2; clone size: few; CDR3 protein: CASSPSPGQGYGYTF; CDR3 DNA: TGTGCCAGCAGCCCCTCCCCAGGACAGGGCTATGGCTACACCTTC
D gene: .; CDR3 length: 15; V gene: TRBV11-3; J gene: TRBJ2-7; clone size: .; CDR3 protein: CASSPLSGGASEQYF; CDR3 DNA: TGTGCCAGCAGCCCCCTGAGTGGGGGGGCGAGCGAGCAGTACTTC
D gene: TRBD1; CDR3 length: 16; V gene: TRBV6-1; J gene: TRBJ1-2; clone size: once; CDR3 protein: CASSEPGQGPGYGYTF; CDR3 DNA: TGTGCCAGCAGTGAACCGGGACAGGGGCCTGGCTATGGCTACACCTTC
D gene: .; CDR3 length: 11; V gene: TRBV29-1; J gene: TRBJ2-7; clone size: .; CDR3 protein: CSVARGGEQYF; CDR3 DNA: TGCAGCGTGGCTAGGGGGGGAGAGCAGTACTTC
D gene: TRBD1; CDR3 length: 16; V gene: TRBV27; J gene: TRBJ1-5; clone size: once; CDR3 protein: CASRKTGVGGNQPQHF; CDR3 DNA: TGTGCCAGCAGGAAGACAGGGGTGGGGGGCAATCAGCCCCAGCATTTT
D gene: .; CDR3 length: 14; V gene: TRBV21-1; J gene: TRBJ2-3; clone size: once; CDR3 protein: CASSKLSSTDTQYF; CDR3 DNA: TGTGCCAGCAGCAAGTTAAGTAGCACAGATACGCAGTATTTT
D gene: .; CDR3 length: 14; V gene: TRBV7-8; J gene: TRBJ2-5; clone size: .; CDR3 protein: CASSPGQFSETQYF; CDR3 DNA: TGTGCCAGCAGCCCTGGACAGTTCTCGGAGACCCAGTACTTC
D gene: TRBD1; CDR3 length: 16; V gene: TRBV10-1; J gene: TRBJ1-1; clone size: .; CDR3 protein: CASSPEDRGRNTEAFF; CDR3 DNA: TGCGCCAGCAGCCCCGAAGACAGGGGGCGGAACACTGAAGCTTTCTTT
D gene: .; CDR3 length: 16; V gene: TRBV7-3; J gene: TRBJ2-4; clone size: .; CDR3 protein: CASSLTSGLAKNIQYF; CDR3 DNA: TGTGCCAGCAGCTTAACTAGCGGACTAGCCAAAAACATTCAGTACTTC
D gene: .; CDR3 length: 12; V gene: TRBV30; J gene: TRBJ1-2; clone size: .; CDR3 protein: CAWNPGTYGYTF; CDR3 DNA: TGTGCCTGGAATCCGGGAACCTATGGCTACACCTTC
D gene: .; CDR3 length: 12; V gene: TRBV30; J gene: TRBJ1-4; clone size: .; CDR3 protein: CAWSVQREKLFF; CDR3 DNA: TGTGCCTGGAGTGTACAGAGGGAAAAACTGTTTTTT
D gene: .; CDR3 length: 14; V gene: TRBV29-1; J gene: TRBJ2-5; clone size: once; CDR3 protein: CSVELSTEKETQYF; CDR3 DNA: TGCAGCGTTGAGTTATCAACAGAGAAAGAGACCCAGTACTTC
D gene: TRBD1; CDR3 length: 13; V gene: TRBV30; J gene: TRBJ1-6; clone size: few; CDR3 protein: CAWRDREASPLHF; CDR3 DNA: TGTGCCTGGAGGGACAGGGAGGCTTCACCCCTCCACTTT
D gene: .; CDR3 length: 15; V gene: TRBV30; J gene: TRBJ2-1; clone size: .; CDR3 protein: CAWSEGSGGNNEQFF; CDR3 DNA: TGTGCCTGGAGTGAGGGTAGCGGTGGCAACAATGAGCAGTTCTTC
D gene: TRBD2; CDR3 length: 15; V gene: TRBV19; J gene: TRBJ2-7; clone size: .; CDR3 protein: CASRGGGGGTYEQYF; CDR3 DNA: TGTGCCAGTAGGGGAGGCGGCGGGGGGACCTACGAGCAGTACTTC
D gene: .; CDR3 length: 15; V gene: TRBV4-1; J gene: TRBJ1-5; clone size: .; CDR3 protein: CASSQDISEGQPQHF; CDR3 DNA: TGCGCCAGCAGCCAAGATATATCAGAAGGACAGCCCCAGCATTTT
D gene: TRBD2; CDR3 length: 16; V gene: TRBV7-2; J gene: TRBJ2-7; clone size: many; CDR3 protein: CASSPGTSGPSYEQYF; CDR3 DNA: TGTGCCAGCAGCCCCGGGACTAGCGGTCCTTCCTACGAGCAGTACTTC
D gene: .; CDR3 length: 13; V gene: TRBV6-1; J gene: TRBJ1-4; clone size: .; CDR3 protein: CASSELTVQKLFF; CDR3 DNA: TGTGCCAGCAGTGAATTGACAGTCCAAAAACTGTTTTTT
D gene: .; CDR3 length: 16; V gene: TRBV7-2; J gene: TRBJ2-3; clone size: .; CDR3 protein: CASSLTPGPLTDTQYF; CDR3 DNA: TGTGCCAGCAGCTTAACCCCGGGTCCACTCACAGATACGCAGTATTTT
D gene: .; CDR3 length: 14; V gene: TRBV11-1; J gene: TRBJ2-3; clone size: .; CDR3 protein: CASNGGVSTDTQYF; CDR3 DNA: TGTGCCAGCAATGGCGGGGTGAGCACAGATACGCAGTATTTT
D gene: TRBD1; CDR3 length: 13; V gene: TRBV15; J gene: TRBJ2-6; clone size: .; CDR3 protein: CATGQAGANVLTF; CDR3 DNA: TGTGCCACCGGACAGGCCGGGGCCAACGTCCTGACTTTC
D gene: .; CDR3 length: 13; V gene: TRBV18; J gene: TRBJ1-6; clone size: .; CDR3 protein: CASSPSGDSPLHF; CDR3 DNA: TGTGCCAGCTCACCATCTGGGGATTCACCCCTCCACTTT
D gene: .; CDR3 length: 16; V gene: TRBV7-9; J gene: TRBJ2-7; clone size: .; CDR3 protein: CASSLGPSRSSYEQYF; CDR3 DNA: TGTGCCAGCAGCTTAGGTCCTTCTAGGAGCTCCTACGAGCAGTACTTC
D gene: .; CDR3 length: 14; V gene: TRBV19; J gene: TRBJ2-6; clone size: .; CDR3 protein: CASKGVRGANVLTF; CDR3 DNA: TGTGCCAGTAAGGGGGTAAGAGGGGCCAACGTCCTGACTTTC
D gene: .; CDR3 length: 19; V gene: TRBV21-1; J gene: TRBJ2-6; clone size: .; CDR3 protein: CASSPTDEARLKGANVLTF; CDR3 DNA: TGTGCCAGCAGTCCGACGGACGAAGCGCGGCTAAAAGGGGCCAACGTCCTGACTTTC
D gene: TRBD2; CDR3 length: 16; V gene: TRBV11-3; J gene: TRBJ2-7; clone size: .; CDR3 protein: CASSLDSSGDSYEQYF; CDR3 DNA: TGTGCCAGCAGCTTAGACTCTAGCGGGGACTCCTACGAGCAGTACTTC
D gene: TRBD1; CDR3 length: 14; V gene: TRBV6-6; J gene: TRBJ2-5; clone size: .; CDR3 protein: CASSSPGQQETQYF; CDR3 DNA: TGTGCCAGCAGCAGCCCGGGACAGCAAGAGACCCAGTACTTC
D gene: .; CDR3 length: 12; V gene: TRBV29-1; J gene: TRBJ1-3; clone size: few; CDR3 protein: CSVRDSGNTIYF; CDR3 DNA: TGCAGCGTTCGAGACTCTGGAAACACCATATATTTT
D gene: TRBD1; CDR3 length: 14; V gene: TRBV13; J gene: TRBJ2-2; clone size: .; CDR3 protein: CASSAQGVSGELFF; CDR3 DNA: TGTGCCAGCAGCGCACAGGGGGTGTCCGGGGAGCTGTTTTTT
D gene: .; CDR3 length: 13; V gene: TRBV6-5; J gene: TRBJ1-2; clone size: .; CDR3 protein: CASSYSGAYGYTF; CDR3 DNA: TGTGCCAGCAGTTACTCAGGGGCCTATGGCTACACCTTC
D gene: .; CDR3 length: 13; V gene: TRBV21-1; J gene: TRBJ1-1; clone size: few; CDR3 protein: CARIEGNIGEAFF; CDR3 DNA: TGTGCCAGAATAGAGGGGAATATTGGAGAAGCTTTCTTT
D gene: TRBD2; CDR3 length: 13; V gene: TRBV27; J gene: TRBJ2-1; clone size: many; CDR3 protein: CASSLTSQNEQFF; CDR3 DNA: TGTGCCAGCAGTCTGACTAGCCAAAATGAGCAGTTCTTC
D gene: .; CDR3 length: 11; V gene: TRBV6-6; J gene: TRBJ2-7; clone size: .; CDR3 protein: CASTGSYEQYF; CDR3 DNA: TGTGCCAGCACTGGCTCCTACGAGCAGTACTTC
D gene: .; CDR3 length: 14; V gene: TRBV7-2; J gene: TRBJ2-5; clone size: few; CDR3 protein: CASSTAGNRETQYF; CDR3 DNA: TGTGCCAGCAGCACAGCAGGGAACCGAGAGACCCAGTACTTC
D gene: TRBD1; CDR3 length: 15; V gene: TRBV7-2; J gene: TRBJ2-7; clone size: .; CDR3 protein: CASSLVGTGGNEQYF; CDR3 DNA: TGTGCCAGCAGCTTAGTTGGGACAGGGGGCAACGAGCAGTACTTC
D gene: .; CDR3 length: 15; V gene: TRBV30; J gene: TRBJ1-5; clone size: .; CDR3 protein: CAWSVEQGGSQPQHF; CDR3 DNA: TGTGCCTGGAGTGTGGAACAGGGAGGGAGTCAGCCCCAGCATTTT
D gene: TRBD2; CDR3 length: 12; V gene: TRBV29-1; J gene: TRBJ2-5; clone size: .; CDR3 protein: CSVVVTSGTQYF; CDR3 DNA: TGCAGCGTTGTGGTGACTAGCGGCACCCAGTACTTC
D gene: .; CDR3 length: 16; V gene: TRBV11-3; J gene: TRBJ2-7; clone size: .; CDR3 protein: CASSPNGAAPSGEQYF; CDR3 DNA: TGTGCCAGCAGCCCAAACGGGGCAGCTCCTTCAGGCGAGCAGTACTTC
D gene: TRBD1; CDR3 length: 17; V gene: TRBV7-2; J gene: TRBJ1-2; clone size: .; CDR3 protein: CASSLDPGQGAIEGYTF; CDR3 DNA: TGTGCCAGCAGCTTAGACCCAGGACAGGGGGCGATCGAAGGCTACACCTTC
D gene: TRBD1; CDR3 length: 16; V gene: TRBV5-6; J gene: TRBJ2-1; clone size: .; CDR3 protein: CASSLGVVNRGDEQFF; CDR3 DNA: TGTGCCAGCAGCTTGGGAGTCGTTAACAGGGGGGATGAGCAGTTCTTC
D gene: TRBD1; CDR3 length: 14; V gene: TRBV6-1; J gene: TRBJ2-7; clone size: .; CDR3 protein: CASSPTGPTYEQYF; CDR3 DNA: TGTGCCAGCAGTCCGACAGGGCCTACCTACGAGCAGTACTTC
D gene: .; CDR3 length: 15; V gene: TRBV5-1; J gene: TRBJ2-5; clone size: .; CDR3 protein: CASGLLGGLQETQYF; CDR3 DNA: TGCGCCAGCGGCTTATTGGGGGGCCTCCAAGAGACCCAGTACTTC
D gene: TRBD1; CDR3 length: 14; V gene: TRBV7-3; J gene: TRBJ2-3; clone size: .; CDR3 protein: CASSSQGGADTQYF; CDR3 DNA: TGTGCCAGCAGCTCACAGGGGGGTGCAGATACGCAGTATTTT
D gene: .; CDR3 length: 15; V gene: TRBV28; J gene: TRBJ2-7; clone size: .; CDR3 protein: CASSFTGASSYEQYF; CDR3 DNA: TGTGCCAGCAGTTTCACGGGGGCTAGCTCCTACGAGCAGTACTTC
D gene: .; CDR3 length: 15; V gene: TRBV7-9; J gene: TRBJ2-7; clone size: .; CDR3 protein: CASSPDVILSYEQYF; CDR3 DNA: TGTGCCAGCAGTCCTGACGTGATCCTCTCCTACGAGCAGTACTTC
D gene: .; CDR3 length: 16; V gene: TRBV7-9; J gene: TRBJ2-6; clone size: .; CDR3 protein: CASSLEGRSGANVLTF; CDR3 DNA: TGTGCCAGCAGCTTAGAGGGCCGCTCTGGGGCCAACGTCCTGACTTTC
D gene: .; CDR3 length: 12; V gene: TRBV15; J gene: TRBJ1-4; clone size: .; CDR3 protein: CATSRGEEKLFF; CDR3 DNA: TGTGCCACCAGCAGGGGGGAAGAAAAACTGTTTTTT
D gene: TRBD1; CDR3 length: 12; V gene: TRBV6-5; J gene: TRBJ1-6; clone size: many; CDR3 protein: CASSDRVSPLHF; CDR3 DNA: TGTGCCAGCAGCGACAGGGTATCACCCCTCCACTTT
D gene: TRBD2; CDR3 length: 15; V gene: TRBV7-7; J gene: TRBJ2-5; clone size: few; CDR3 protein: CASSLSGGQGETQYF; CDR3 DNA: TGTGCTAGCAGCCTTAGCGGGGGGCAGGGAGAGACCCAGTACTTC